This T cell receptor beta chain was identified during a study of blood T cell repertoires in COVID-19. The overall study: PBMCs, B-cell-depleted T cells, or T cells provided the cDNA or gDNA that made up the material.

The data were produced by immunoSEQ multiplex PCR, yet TCRdb's version contains in-frame clones alone and is incomplete. The sample contains roughly 200,000 clones, about 84% of which appear only once. Trimming left V 6 bases short and J 3 bases short, with 5 bases between. The CDR3 consists of 11 residues. V gene TRBV12-3 or TRBV12-4 combines with J gene TRBJ1-1; D gene unclear. This sequence was found in an older person with COVID-19, enrolled during active disease. The sequenced material came from peripheral blood. CDR3 bases: TGTGCCAGCAGGGGAGACACTGAAGCTTTCTTT. It specifies CASRGDTEAFF.